This T cell receptor beta chain was obtained from a study of T cell repertoires in urothelial bladder cancer. Points on this clone: Its specificity is unknown.

Libraries were prepared by immunoSEQ multiplex PCR; TCRdb keeps only in-frame clonotypes and omits some of them. The table records 6,800 or so clones, around 75% of them present only once. Study-wide results and caveats: A single clone reached around 2% in benign versus up to roughly 15% in carcinoma.

The length of the CDR3 is 15 residues. The V and J ends lost 4 bases and 1 base respectively, with 12 bases between them. CDR1 is MGHRA and CDR2 is YSYEKL in the germline V gene. The sample taken for sequencing was tumor-infiltrating cells from bladder cancer. The source of this sequence is a human donor with urothelial carcinoma. The V call is TRBV4-1, the J call TRBJ2-3; a possible D gene is TRBD2 (5 bases). CDR3 in amino acids: CASSRMDGGTDTQYF. Here the CDR3 DNA reads TGCGCCAGCAGCCGGATGGACGGGGGCACAGATACGCAGTATTTT.